The 22 T cell receptor beta chains reported below all come from one sample, sequenced in a study of T cell changes during pregnancy in multiple sclerosis. Here immunoSEQ multiplex PCR was the method, and the copy in TCRdb shows in-frame clones only, minus some. The repertoire consists of 90,000 to 120,000 clones, with around nine tenths occurring once and the leading ten covering around 1.2%. This sample comprised peripheral blood, obtained in the second trimester of pregnancy. These receptors were collected from a female donor with multiple sclerosis, enrolled in a pregnancy study.

The chain recombines TRBV5-1 with TRBJ2-4, with TRBD1 matching 9 bases. The junction had 10 bases not matched to a gene; V was cut back by 3 bases and J by 0 bases. This CDR3 has 18 residues. CDR1 is SGHRS and CDR2 is YFSETQ in the germline V gene. The CDR3 DNA follows: TGCGCCAGCAGCTCCCCGGGACAGGGACCTTTAGCCAAAAACATTCAGTACTTC. Translated, it gives CASSSPGQGPLAKNIQYF. The full variable domain, its missing parts supplied by reference TRBV5-1 and TRBJ2-4, is KAGVTQTPRYLIKTRGQQVTLSCSPISGHRSVSWYQQTPGQGLQFLFEYFSETQRNKGNFPGRFSGRQFSNSRSEMNVSTLELGDSALYLCASSSPGQGPLAKNIQYFGAGTRLSVL.

The chain links TRBV7-2 to TRBJ2-2; D not resolved. V dropped 6 bases and J dropped 7 bases, with 12 bases sitting between them. The CDR3 runs to 13 residues. CDR1 and CDR2 (germline): SGHTA, FQGNSA. The CDR3 region has the DNA TGTGCCAGCAGTGAGGCCTCGAGCGGGGAGCTGTTTTTT. This translates into CASSEASSGELFF.

V and J are TRBV15 and TRBJ2-7, with 7 bases aligning to TRBD2. The CDR3 has 12 residues. Germline trimming cut 4 bases from V and 5 bases from J; bases unmatched to any gene: 2. Looked up from germline, CDR1 is LNHNV and CDR2 is YYDKDF (reference sequence). The CDR3 sequence is CATSKTSDEQYF. In DNA, the CDR3 is TGTGCCACCAGCAAAACTAGCGACGAGCAGTACTTC.

To note about this clone: At one boundary the junction diverges from the germline segment, which might be a read error. V and J are TRBV2 and TRBJ1-2, with TRBD1 matching 10 bases. CDR1 and CDR2 (germline): SNHLY, FYNNEI. The CDR3 is made up of 15 amino acids. CDR3 coding DNA: TGTGCCAGCAGGGAAGGACAGGGGGATTACTATGGCTACACCTTC. Translated: CASREGQGDYYGYTF.

This clone has a single count. The chain combines TRBV10-2 with TRBJ1-5, with D perhaps TRBD1 (5 bases). This CDR3 is built from 13 residues. CDR1 is WSHSY, CDR2 SAAADI, per germline. V shed 7 bases and J shed 4 bases, with 11 bases lying between them. The CDR3 nucleotides read TGCGCCAGCACCGAAAGACAGAATCAGCCCCAGCATTTT. Protein sequence: CASTERQNQPQHF.

J is TRBJ1-5 and V is TRBV6-5, with 8 positions matching TRBD1. The CDR3 has 13 amino acids. Germline loops: CDR1 MNHEY, CDR2 SVGAGI. Losses at the gene ends were 6 bases for V and 5 bases for J; bases not matched to a gene: 3. In DNA, the CDR3 is TGTGCCAGCAGCAGGGGGCTGGATCAGCCCCAGCATTTT. It codes for CASSRGLDQPQHF.

This clone showed up just once. V usage is TRBV11-2 and J usage is TRBJ2-1; D is possibly TRBD2 (6 bases). Germline CDR1 reads SGHAT; CDR2 reads FQNNGV. V lost 4 bases, J lost 0 bases, and 10 bases lay in between. The CDR3 is made up of 15 amino acids. The CDR3 DNA sequence: TGTGCCAGCAGCTCAGGACTAAGCTCCTACAATGAGCAGTTCTTC. Translated, it gives CASSSGLSSYNEQFF.

This chain links TRBV29-1 with TRBJ1-1; D is unclear. Germline CDR1 and CDR2: SQVTM and ANQGSEA. This CDR3 spans 13 amino acids. Trimming removed 7 bases at V and 5 bases at J, with 17 bases between. The CDR3 loop reads CSAATSRETEAFF. CDR3 DNA sequence: TGCAGCGCAGCGACCTCTCGGGAGACTGAAGCTTTCTTT.

This chain joins TRBV5-1 and TRBJ1-1; possible D gene TRBD1, 5 bases. This CDR3 comprises 16 residues. Trimming removed 4 bases from V and 0 bases from J, with 16 bases in between. Germline CDR1 and CDR2: SGHRS and YFSETQ. The CDR3 is CASSLLTGAMNTEAFF. The CDR3 bases are TGCGCCAGCAGCCTACTCACAGGAGCGATGAACACTGAAGCTTTCTTT.

The chain carries TRBV18 and TRBJ1-6; TRBD1 aligns across 9 bases. Germline CDR1 reads KGHSH; CDR2 reads LQKENI. After removal of 6 bases from V and 6 bases from J, the junction contained 6 bases not matched to a gene. The CDR3 runs 15 residues. CDR3 bases: TGTGCCAGCTCTCCGGCGGGACAGGGTAATTCACCCCTCCACTTT. Translated, it gives CASSPAGQGNSPLHF. The whole variable domain, filled in from reference TRBV18 and TRBJ1-6, reads NAGVMQNPRHLVRRRGQEARLRCSPMKGHSHVYWYRQLPEEGLKFMVYLQKENIIDESGMPKERFSAEFPKEGPSILRIQQVVRGDSAAYFCASSPAGQGNSPLHFGNGTRLTVT.

This clone came up once. This sequence joins TRBV5-1 and TRBJ2-1; 9 positions agree with TRBD2. Germline V gene sequence: CDR1 SGHRS, CDR2 YFSETQ. The CDR3 is made up of 16 amino acids. The trim removed 4 bases at V and 8 bases at J, leaving 13 bases unmatched. The CDR3 nucleotides are TGCGCCAGCAGCCTAACCTCAGCGGGAGGTGTCGATGAGCAGTTCTTC. Amino acid sequence: CASSLTSAGGVDEQFF.

The chain combines TRBV6-5 with TRBJ2-7, with TRBD1 matching over 7 bases. The ends lost 4 bases at V and 2 bases at J; junction bases unmatched: 5. The CDR3 totals 14 residues. Germline CDR1 reads MNHEY; CDR2 reads SVGAGI. The CDR3 nucleotides read TGTGCCAGCAGTTTGGACAGGAGTCCCTACGAGCAGTACTTC. Translated: CASSLDRSPYEQYF.

V and J are TRBV5-1 and TRBJ2-1; D is unresolved. V lost 2 bases and J 5 bases, leaving 5 bases between the germline ends. The CDR3 loop spans 12 amino acids. Germline V gene sequence: CDR1 SGHRS, CDR2 YFSETQ. In DNA, the CDR3 is TGCGCCAGCAGCTTTAATAACAATGAGCAGTTCTTC. This codes for CASSFNNNEQFF.

The V gene is TRBV7-2, the J gene TRBJ1-6; the D is unclear. Looked up from germline, CDR1 is SGHTA and CDR2 is FQGNSA. The V and J ends lost 5 bases and 5 bases respectively, with 4 bases between them. This CDR3 is 12 amino acids long. DNA for the CDR3: TGTGCCAGCAGCCCAGATAATTCACCCCTCCACTTT. The encoded protein is CASSPDNSPLHF.

This chain uses TRBV19 with TRBJ1-5, with 8 positions matching TRBD1. The trim removed 7 bases at V and 4 bases at J, leaving 15 bases unmatched. CDR3 length: 17 residues. Germline CDR1 and CDR2: LNHDA and SQIVND (reference sequence). This CDR3 reads CASTPRVGQGGNQPQHF. The CDR3 nucleotides read TGTGCCAGTACCCCAAGAGTTGGACAGGGAGGAAATCAGCCCCAGCATTTT.

The chain carries TRBV2 and TRBJ1-3; D uncertain. Germline CDR1 reads SNHLY; CDR2 reads FYNNEI. V was cut by 2 bases and J by 1 base, with 12 bases left in between. This CDR3 has 16 residues. The CDR3 DNA follows: TGTGCCAGCAGTGAAAGAGGCAGTCTTTCTGGAAACACCATATATTTT. Protein: CASSERGSLSGNTIYF. The entire variable domain, with the rest obtained from reference TRBV2 and TRBJ1-3, is as follows: EPEVTQTPSHQVTQMGQEVILRCVPISNHLYFYWYRQILGQKVEFLVSFYNNEISEKSEIFDDQFSVERPDGSNFTLKIRSTKLEDSAMYFCASSERGSLSGNTIYFGEGSWLTVV.

The chain links TRBV9 to TRBJ1-1, with D possibly TRBD1 on 5 matching bases. Per germline, CDR1 SGDLS and CDR2 YYNGEE. V shed 1 base and J shed 6 bases, with 16 bases lying between them. This CDR3 has 15 amino acids. The CDR3 sequence is CASSVNRDFAPEAFF. CDR3 bases: TGTGCCAGCAGCGTAAACCGGGACTTCGCCCCTGAAGCTTTCTTT.

Turning to this clone: The sample carries other DNA sequences with the same CDR3. The CDR3 sequence: CASQDRVNTEAFF. The DNA of the CDR3 is TGTGCCTCCCAGGACAGGGTGAACACTGAAGCTTTCTTT. V gene TRBV6-5 combines with J gene TRBJ1-1, with 8 bases fitting TRBD1. There are 13 residues in the CDR3. Germline loops: CDR1 MNHEY, CDR2 SVGAGI. J lost 0 bases, V lost 11 bases, and 5 bases had no gene match.

This chain uses TRBV13 with TRBJ1-2; D is possibly TRBD1 (6 bases). Germline V lookup: CDR1 PRHDT, CDR2 FYEKMQ (reference sequence). This CDR3 contains 15 residues. The V end lost 8 bases, the J end lost 4 bases, and 20 bases lay between the germline ends. The CDR3: CASVRGGGSGYGYTF. CDR3 bases: TGTGCCAGCGTTAGAGGGGGGGGTTCGGGCTATGGCTACACCTTC.

This clone has only one observation. This chain uses TRBV5-6 with TRBJ2-5; D perhaps matches TRBD1 (5 bases). This CDR3 has 15 residues. The V end lost 0 bases, the J end lost 4 bases, and 13 bases lay between the germline ends. Germline CDR1 reads SGHDT; CDR2 reads YYEEEE. CDR3 nucleotide sequence: TGTGCCAGCAGCTTGGGGGGCAGAGAGCTAGAGACCCAGTACTTC. Encoded protein: CASSLGGRELETQYF.

CDR3 region: CASSSSNRGSGNTIYF. In nucleotides, the CDR3 is TGTGCCAGCAGCTCCAGTAACAGGGGCTCTGGAAACACCATATATTTT. The chain uses TRBV7-9 and TRBJ1-3, with 7 bases identical to TRBD1. The CDR3 is made up of 16 amino acids. Trimming removed 4 bases from V and 0 bases from J; junction bases left unmatched: 6. From germline, CDR1 is SEHNR and CDR2 FQNEAQ (reference sequence).

V and J are TRBV28 and TRBJ2-7, with TRBD2 as a possible D gene (6 bases). The V end lost 7 bases, the J end lost 3 bases, and 19 bases lay between the germline ends. The CDR3 extends over 15 amino acids. From germline, CDR1 is MDHEN and CDR2 SYDVKM. The CDR3 DNA follows: TGTGCCAGCACCTCCCGGGACTCGCCTTTCTACGAGCAGTACTTC. Translation: CASTSRDSPFYEQYF.